This is a list of T cell receptor beta chains from one sample in a study of human T cells and chemical hapten exposure. TCRdb fed the RACE reads into MiXCR, producing one record per CDR3 protein. Of 90,000 to 120,000 distinct CDR3 sequences in the sample, more than 9.5% are singletons; the top ten hold roughly 3.5%. The sequencing here drew on whole blood, taken in connection with sensitization to the hapten diphenylcyclopropenone (DPC). The receptors shown here come from a woman between 40 and 55 years old with alopecia areata. Some clones in this sample may be carry-over from other donors' samples. Each CDR3 is given with its conserved first and last residue. Fields, in order: clone size, D gene, V gene, J gene, CDR3 DNA, CDR3 protein. D genes are given only for firm matches. For some rows the clone size is stated as once, few or many, or as a class when expanded; others skip it.

size: many
D: NA
V: TRBV14
J: TRBJ1-2
DNA: TGTGCCAGCAGCCAACAGCGTTCCCCGCTTTATGGCTACACCTTC
CDR3: CASSQQRSPLYGYTF

size: many
D: NA
V: TRBV18
J: TRBJ2-7
DNA: TGTGCCAGCTCACGGTCGAGGGACGAGCAGTACTTC
CDR3: CASSRSRDEQYF

size: few
D: NA
V: TRBV7-2
J: TRBJ2-5
DNA: TGTGCCAGCAGCTTTAGGCGGGGTAGGCAAGAGACCCAGTACTTC
CDR3: CASSFRRGRQETQYF

size: NA
D: NA
V: TRBV3-1
J: TRBJ2-1
DNA: TGTGCCAGCAGCCAAATGACCTACAATGAGCAGTTCTTC
CDR3: CASSQMTYNEQFF

size: NA
D: NA
V: TRBV12-3/TRBV12-4
J: TRBJ2-7
DNA: TGTGCCAGCAGTTCCAGGGTTAGCGAGCAGTACTTC
CDR3: CASSSRVSEQYF

size: few
D: NA
V: TRBV7-9
J: TRBJ1-4
DNA: TGTGCCAGCAGCTTAGATGGGGAACCAGGAAAACTGTTTTTT
CDR3: CASSLDGEPGKLFF

size: NA
D: NA
V: TRBV10-3
J: TRBJ1-2
DNA: TGTGCCATCTTTGGCCTCTATGGCTACACCTTC
CDR3: CAIFGLYGYTF

size: few
D: NA
V: TRBV3-2
J: TRBJ2-5
DNA: TGTGCCAGCAGCCAGGCAAGTTGTTCGGACGAGACCCAGTACTTC
CDR3: CASSQASCSDETQYF

size: few
D: NA
V: TRBV7-6
J: TRBJ1-2
DNA: TGTGCCAGCAGCCCGGGCCCCTCCTCCCATGGCTACACCTTC
CDR3: CASSPGPSSHGYTF

size: many
D: NA
V: TRBV20-1
J: TRBJ2-7
DNA: TGCAGTGCTAGAAACCTCCGGGAAAGCTACGAGCAGTACTTC
CDR3: CSARNLRESYEQYF

size: many
D: NA
V: TRBV20-1
J: TRBJ1-4
DNA: TGCAGTGCTAGCTCGGACGCAACTAATGAAAAACTGTTTTTT
CDR3: CSASSDATNEKLFF

size: many
D: TRBD1
V: TRBV27
J: TRBJ1-1
DNA: TGTGCCAGCAGTGGTACCGGGACAGGGGCAACTGAAGCTTTCTTT
CDR3: CASSGTGTGATEAFF

size: NA
D: TRBD1
V: TRBV28
J: TRBJ2-7
DNA: TGTGCCAGCAATACAGGGGGCATCTCCTACGAGCAGTACTTC
CDR3: CASNTGGISYEQYF

size: many
D: NA
V: TRBV6-4
J: TRBJ2-3
DNA: TGTGCCAGACGGACAGGCACAGATACGCAGTATTTT
CDR3: CARRTGTDTQYF

size: few
D: TRBD2
V: TRBV20-1
J: TRBJ2-7
DNA: TGCAGTGCCAAAAAGCGGGAGAGGTCCTACGAGCAGTACTTC
CDR3: CSAKKRERSYEQYF

size: NA
D: NA
V: TRBV5-1
J: TRBJ1-5
DNA: TGCGCCAGCAGCTTGGAAGGGGGAAATCAGCCCCAGCATTTT
CDR3: CASSLEGGNQPQHF

size: few
D: NA
V: TRBV20-1
J: TRBJ1-5
DNA: TGCAGTGCTGGAAAAGGGGGAAACAATCAGCCCCAGCATTTT
CDR3: CSAGKGGNNQPQHF